Listed below are T cell receptor beta chains from one sample, sequenced in a study of OX40 agonist ivuxolimab in advanced cancers. TCRdb's table, derived via immunoSEQ multiplex PCR, lists solely in-frame clones and lacks some. Of approximately 74,000 clones detected, 80% appear once; the ten largest clones hold approximately 2.1%. Sequenced material: CD4+ or CD8+ T cells sorted from blood, taken in a trial of the OX40 agonist ivuxolimab. The receptors come from an adult with an advanced solid tumor such as melanoma, head and neck, liver or kidney cancer. CDR3s include the opening cysteine and the closing phenylalanine or tryptophan. Each record gives: V gene, D gene, J gene, clone size, CDR3 protein. D genes are given only for firm matches. The size entry is marked missing in some rows and otherwise reads once, few, many or a size class.

v_gene: TRBV7-9
d_gene: TRBD1
j_gene: TRBJ1-6
abundance: -
CDR3aa: CASSDRDSSPLHF

v_gene: TRBV11-2
d_gene: -
j_gene: TRBJ2-3
abundance: -
CDR3aa: CASSPALADTQYF

v_gene: TRBV5-1
d_gene: -
j_gene: TRBJ2-3
abundance: -
CDR3aa: CASSLRQAYTDTQYF

v_gene: TRBV7-6
d_gene: -
j_gene: TRBJ1-3
abundance: -
CDR3aa: CASSSEGVLSGNTIYF

v_gene: TRBV5-1
d_gene: TRBD1
j_gene: TRBJ2-5
abundance: few
CDR3aa: CASSLTGQGRRETQYF

v_gene: TRBV7-9
d_gene: -
j_gene: TRBJ1-2
abundance: -
CDR3aa: CASSLALARGNYGYTF

v_gene: TRBV4-2
d_gene: TRBD2
j_gene: TRBJ2-2
abundance: -
CDR3aa: CASSLGLASEVGELFF

v_gene: TRBV19
d_gene: -
j_gene: TRBJ2-3
abundance: once
CDR3aa: CASSSNRASTDTQYF

v_gene: TRBV5-8
d_gene: -
j_gene: TRBJ2-7
abundance: -
CDR3aa: CASSLPGHNNYEQYF

v_gene: TRBV30
d_gene: -
j_gene: TRBJ1-1
abundance: -
CDR3aa: CAWSSFLGTEAFF

v_gene: TRBV7-2
d_gene: TRBD2
j_gene: TRBJ2-2
abundance: -
CDR3aa: CASSSPTSRNTGELFF

v_gene: TRBV5-1
d_gene: TRBD1
j_gene: TRBJ1-2
abundance: -
CDR3aa: CASSPDRVDYGYTF

v_gene: TRBV2
d_gene: TRBD2
j_gene: TRBJ2-1
abundance: -
CDR3aa: CASRTSGYNEQFF

v_gene: TRBV28
d_gene: -
j_gene: TRBJ2-1
abundance: -
CDR3aa: CASSLSGGPYNEQFF

v_gene: TRBV7-9
d_gene: -
j_gene: TRBJ2-6
abundance: -
CDR3aa: CASSLGGSGANVLTF

v_gene: TRBV29-1
d_gene: TRBD1
j_gene: TRBJ1-2
abundance: -
CDR3aa: CSVSRDSLGNYGYTF

v_gene: TRBV7-9
d_gene: -
j_gene: TRBJ1-1
abundance: -
CDR3aa: CASSFSMLGRTNTEAFF

v_gene: TRBV5-1
d_gene: TRBD1
j_gene: TRBJ1-2
abundance: -
CDR3aa: CASSPNAGQGLGEGYGYTF

v_gene: TRBV2
d_gene: TRBD1
j_gene: TRBJ2-3
abundance: -
CDR3aa: CASRDQGAGTDTQYF

v_gene: TRBV7-9
d_gene: -
j_gene: TRBJ2-7
abundance: -
CDR3aa: CASCQVDAYEQYF

v_gene: TRBV19
d_gene: TRBD1
j_gene: TRBJ2-1
abundance: -
CDR3aa: CASRNRGQGEQFF

v_gene: TRBV4-2
d_gene: TRBD2
j_gene: TRBJ2-3
abundance: few
CDR3aa: CASSQDLPVAGGTDTQYF

v_gene: TRBV6-1
d_gene: TRBD1
j_gene: TRBJ2-7
abundance: -
CDR3aa: CASSEAWTGPYEQYF

v_gene: TRBV6-5
d_gene: TRBD2
j_gene: TRBJ2-3
abundance: few
CDR3aa: CASSYFAGVDTQYF

v_gene: TRBV11-2
d_gene: -
j_gene: TRBJ2-5
abundance: -
CDR3aa: CASSARLGAGETQYF

v_gene: TRBV18
d_gene: TRBD1
j_gene: TRBJ1-1
abundance: few
CDR3aa: CASSLTGEGAFF

v_gene: TRBV27
d_gene: -
j_gene: TRBJ1-5
abundance: -
CDR3aa: CASSLGRGNQPQHF

v_gene: TRBV28
d_gene: -
j_gene: TRBJ2-7
abundance: -
CDR3aa: CASSLLPTPGSYEQYF

v_gene: TRBV18
d_gene: -
j_gene: TRBJ2-7
abundance: -
CDR3aa: CASGPTTYEQYF

v_gene: TRBV28
d_gene: -
j_gene: TRBJ2-4
abundance: -
CDR3aa: CASSPRGAGALAKNIQYF

v_gene: TRBV27
d_gene: -
j_gene: TRBJ2-7
abundance: -
CDR3aa: CASLPTAKSF

v_gene: TRBV11-3
d_gene: -
j_gene: TRBJ2-7
abundance: -
CDR3aa: CASSLYVGSEQYF

v_gene: TRBV5-4
d_gene: -
j_gene: TRBJ1-4
abundance: few
CDR3aa: CASSFERADEKLFF

v_gene: TRBV5-1
d_gene: -
j_gene: TRBJ1-1
abundance: -
CDR3aa: CASSLVMGGTEAFF

v_gene: TRBV5-1
d_gene: -
j_gene: TRBJ2-1
abundance: -
CDR3aa: CASSLRGGLSYNEQFF

v_gene: TRBV5-1
d_gene: -
j_gene: TRBJ2-1
abundance: -
CDR3aa: CASSFLEDNEQFF

v_gene: TRBV15
d_gene: TRBD1
j_gene: TRBJ2-2
abundance: -
CDR3aa: CATSRDQGARTGELFF

v_gene: TRBV7-3
d_gene: TRBD1
j_gene: TRBJ1-4
abundance: -
CDR3aa: CASSLTGTGREKLFF

v_gene: TRBV18
d_gene: TRBD1
j_gene: TRBJ1-5
abundance: once
CDR3aa: CASSPGSGGRQHF

v_gene: TRBV7-2
d_gene: -
j_gene: TRBJ1-2
abundance: -
CDR3aa: CASSLGANYGYTF